A selection of T cell receptor beta chains follows, all from one sample in a study of blood T cells in healthy people across ages. In TCRdb, the 5' RACE reads were re-called with MiXCR into one record per CDR3 protein. This sample has around 500,000 distinct CDR3 sequences, with 45% to 55% found just once. Sequencing input: blood. These receptor sequences come from a man aged 80 or over in good health. The CDR3 runs from the conserved cysteine through the conserved F or W. A D gene is named only where the DNA matches it firmly. Clone size appears in some rows only: once, few, many, or a class for an expanded clone.

-	TRBV2	TRBJ2-5	-	CASTLEVQETQYF	TGTGCCAGCACCCTGGAGGTACAAGAGACCCAGTACTTC
-	TRBV29-1	TRBJ1-4	-	CSVWGGGGEKLFF	TGCAGCGTGTGGGGCGGCGGGGGTGAAAAACTGTTTTTT
-	TRBV7-2	TRBJ1-6	-	CASSPRQTTGSPLHF	TGTGCCAGCAGCCCCCGACAGACAACGGGGTCACCCCTCCACTTT
TRBD2	TRBV9	TRBJ2-1	few	CASSPDPPGSGVRNEQFF	TGTGCCAGCAGCCCCGACCCCCCTGGTAGCGGGGTACGGAATGAGCAGTTCTTC
TRBD1	TRBV9	TRBJ2-7	-	CASSPRTGSSYERYF	TGTGCCAGCAGCCCCCGGACAGGGAGCTCCTACGAGCGGTACTTC
-	TRBV7-2	TRBJ2-5	-	CASSLVGGWGETQYF	TGTGCCAGCAGCTTAGTTGGGGGTTGGGGGGAGACCCAGTACTTC
-	TRBV12-3/TRBV12-4	TRBJ2-6	few	CASSRADVWLAVGANVLTF	TGTGCCAGCAGTCGAGCGGATGTATGGCTAGCTGTTGGGGCCAACGTCCTGACTTTC
TRBD1	TRBV20-1	TRBJ1-1	-	CSATAEGAGTEAFF	TGCAGTGCTACGGCGGAGGGGGCGGGAACTGAAGCTTTCTTT
TRBD1	TRBV2	TRBJ2-5	-	CASSADRGFQETQYF	TGTGCCAGCAGTGCCGACAGGGGTTTCCAAGAGACCCAGTACTTC
TRBD2	TRBV20-1	TRBJ2-1	few	CSAPNSGRAYNEQFF	TGCAGTGCACCCAATAGCGGGAGAGCCTACAATGAGCAGTTCTTC
-	TRBV5-1	TRBJ1-1	-	CASSLSTGGNTNTEAFF	TGCGCCAGCAGCTTGAGTACCGGGGGGAACACGAACACTGAAGCTTTCTTT
-	TRBV28	TRBJ1-5	-	CASSANNQPQHF	TGTGCCAGCAGCGCGAACAATCAGCCCCAGCATTTT
-	TRBV6-6	TRBJ2-7	-	CASSRARGRDEQYF	TGTGCCAGCAGTCGTGCACGGGGCAGGGACGAGCAGTACTTC
-	TRBV20-1	TRBJ1-4	-	CSAQVEGYEKLFF	TGCAGTGCCCAAGTGGAGGGTTATGAAAAACTGTTTTTT
-	TRBV12-3/TRBV12-4	TRBJ2-5	-	CASSKSQGQETQYF	TGTGCCAGCAGTAAATCCCAGGGGCAAGAGACCCAGTACTTC
-	TRBV12-3/TRBV12-4	TRBJ2-3	-	CASSLQTRARYF	TGTGCCAGCAGTTTACAGACCAGGGCGCGGTATTTT
-	TRBV20-1	TRBJ2-3	-	CSARESEWTDTQYF	TGCAGTGCTAGAGAGTCGGAGTGGACAGATACGCAGTATTTT
-	TRBV5-1	TRBJ2-6	-	CASSFVSLNSGANVLTF	TGCGCCAGCAGCTTTGTTAGTTTGAACTCTGGGGCCAACGTCCTGACTTTC